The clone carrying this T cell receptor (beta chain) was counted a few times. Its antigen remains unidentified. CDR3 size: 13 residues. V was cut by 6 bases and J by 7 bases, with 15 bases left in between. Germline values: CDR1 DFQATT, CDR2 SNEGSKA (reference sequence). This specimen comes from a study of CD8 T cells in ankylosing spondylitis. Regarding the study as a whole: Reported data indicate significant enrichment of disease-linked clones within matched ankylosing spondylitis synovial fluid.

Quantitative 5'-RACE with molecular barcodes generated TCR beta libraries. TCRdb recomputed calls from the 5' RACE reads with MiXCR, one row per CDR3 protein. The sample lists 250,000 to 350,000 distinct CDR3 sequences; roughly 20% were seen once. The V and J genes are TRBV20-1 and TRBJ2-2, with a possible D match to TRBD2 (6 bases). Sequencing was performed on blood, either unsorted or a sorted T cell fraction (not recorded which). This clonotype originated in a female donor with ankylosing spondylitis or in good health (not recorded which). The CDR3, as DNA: TGCAGTGCCACAACGGGGGTTGGCGGGGAGCTGTTTTTT. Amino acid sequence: CSATTGVGGELFF.